A single sample is the source of the 19 T cell receptor beta chains below, sequenced in a study of blood T cell repertoires in COVID-19. Profiling relied on immunoSEQ multiplex PCR, and the TCRdb table lists in-frame clones only, not all of them. The data hold roughly 180,000 clones, with 86% observed a single time. Sequencing input: PBMCs or T cells enriched from blood (not recorded which). The receptors derive from a woman in her 30s who had recovered from COVID-19.

A remark on this clone: Other DNA variants within this sample encode the same CDR3. The chain joins TRBV27 to TRBJ2-1; TRBD2 matches at 8 bases. The CDR3 covers 15 residues. Germline V gene lookup returns CDR1 MNHEY and CDR2 SMNVEV (reference sequence). V shed 6 bases and J 6 bases; nucleotides not matched to a gene: 10. CDR3 amino acids: CASSSGTSGSNEQFF. DNA of the CDR3: TGTGCCAGCAGCTCGGGGACTAGTGGAAGCAATGAGCAGTTCTTC.

The chain joins TRBV11-2 to TRBJ1-6; 7 nucleotides line up with TRBD1. This CDR3 contains 16 residues. The V gene's germline CDR1 is SGHAT and CDR2 FQNNGV. Trimming at V came to 1 base and at J to 4 bases, leaving 4 bases not matched to a gene. CDR3 nucleotide sequence: TGTGCCAGCAGCTTAGGGGACAGTGGGTATAATTCACCCCTCCACTTT. Its translation is CASSLGDSGYNSPLHF.

The chain couples TRBV5-1 to TRBJ2-3; 12 positions agree with TRBD2. Germline V gives CDR1 SGHRS, CDR2 YFSETQ. The CDR3 extends over 20 amino acids. Unmatched junction bases numbered 17, after V lost 0 bases and J lost 6 bases. CDR3 sequence reads: CASSLVGLAGRTVRADTQYF. The DNA for the CDR3 is TGCGCCAGCAGCTTGGTCGGACTAGCGGGGCGTACCGTCCGGGCGGATACGCAGTATTTT.

J is TRBJ1-1 and V is TRBV2; tentatively, D is TRBD1 (6 bases). The germline V gene encodes CDR1 SNHLY and CDR2 FYNNEI. Deletions cut 4 bases from V and 1 base from J, with 7 bases between. CDR3 length: 13 amino acids. The CDR3 DNA sequence: TGTGCCAGCAGTGCAGGGGAGAACACTGAAGCTTTCTTT. Protein product: CASSAGENTEAFF. Using reference TRBV2 and TRBJ1-1 for the parts outside the CDR3, the full variable domain is EPEVTQTPSHQVTQMGQEVILRCVPISNHLYFYWYRQILGQKVEFLVSFYNNEISEKSEIFDDQFSVERPDGSNFTLKIRSTKLEDSAMYFCASSAGENTEAFFGQGTRLTVV.

V usage is TRBV11-2 and J usage is TRBJ2-5, with D possibly matching TRBD2 (6 bases). V was cut by 8 bases and J by 3 bases, with 19 bases left in between. The CDR3 consists of 15 residues. Germline CDR1 and CDR2: SGHAT and FQNNGV. The CDR3 DNA is TGTGCCAGCCGCTATCCGCGGGGCAGGGAAGAGACCCAGTACTTC. Its protein product is CASRYPRGREETQYF.

With regard to this clone: Other DNA sequences in this specimen translate into the identical CDR3. The chain has TRBV18 and TRBJ2-7; a possible D gene is TRBD2 (5 bases). Germline lookup yields CDR1 KGHSH and CDR2 LQKENI. V was pared by 2 bases and J by 2 bases, with 7 bases between. CDR3 length: 13 amino acids. In nucleotides, the CDR3 is TGTGCCAGCTCACCAGGACTTGCCTACGAGCAGTACTTC. It specifies CASSPGLAYEQYF.

The sample holds a few counts of this clone. The chain is built from TRBV6-1 and TRBJ1-5, with 7 bases matching TRBD1. The ends lost 1 base at V and 1 base at J; junction bases unmatched: 1. The V gene's germline CDR1 is MNHNS and CDR2 SASEGT. The CDR3 consists of 15 residues. In nucleotides, the CDR3 is TGTGCCAGCAGTGAAGTACAGGGGAGCAATCAGCCCCAGCATTTT. It specifies CASSEVQGSNQPQHF.

The DNA of the CDR3 is TGTGCCAGCAGTTTGGAGCAGGGGGCAGCTAGCACAGATACGCAGTATTTT. It codes for CASSLEQGAASTDTQYF. The chain employs TRBV28 and TRBJ2-3; TRBD1 agrees at 8 bases. Germline V gives CDR1 MDHEN, CDR2 SYDVKM. CDR3 size: 17 residues. V lost 3 bases and J lost 0; bases outside the gene matches: 8.

This sequence joins TRBV14 and TRBJ2-1, with 7 positions matching TRBD2. Per the germline V gene, CDR1 is SGHDN and CDR2 is FVKESK. Trimming took 3 bases from V and 2 from J; bases not matched to a gene: 7. This CDR3 is 16 amino acids long. For the CDR3, the DNA is TGTGCCAGCAGCCATCTACCTAGCGGAACCTACAATGAGCAGTTCTTC. Translation gives CASSHLPSGTYNEQFF.

The chain employs TRBV7-2 and TRBJ2-7; possible D gene TRBD2, 6 bases. This CDR3 has 15 residues. The ends were cut back, 4 bases at V and 1 base at J, with 14 bases in the middle. Germline loops: CDR1 SGHTA, CDR2 FQGNSA. The CDR3: CASSSGTYSSYEQYF. CDR3 sequence (DNA): TGTGCCAGCAGCTCCGGGACTTACTCATCCTACGAGCAGTACTTC.

This CDR3 reads CASSRLGDAASYEQYF. Here the CDR3 DNA reads TGTGCCAGCAGCCGACTAGGGGACGCTGCTTCCTACGAGCAGTACTTC. This chain links TRBV5-5 with TRBJ2-7; TRBD2 is a possible D gene (6 bases). Deletions cut 4 bases from V and 1 base from J, with 18 bases between. The CDR3 spans 16 residues. Germline CDR1 reads SGHKS; CDR2 reads YYEKEE (reference sequence).

This clone appeared a single time. The rearrangement joins TRBV6-5 to TRBJ2-1; a weak D match, TRBD2 (6 bases). The ends were cut back, 5 bases at V and 4 bases at J, with 15 bases in the middle. This CDR3 spans 15 amino acids. Germline V gene lookup returns CDR1 MNHEY and CDR2 SVGAGI. CDR3 nucleotides: TGTGCCAGCAGTAATGGTAGGGAGGTGTACAATGAGCAGTTCTTC. This codes for CASSNGREVYNEQFF.

V gene TRBV18 combines with J gene TRBJ1-1, with 8 bases matching TRBD1. V shed 3 bases and J 3 bases; nucleotides not matched to a gene: 3. CDR3 length: 14 amino acids. Looked up from germline, CDR1 is KGHSH and CDR2 is LQKENI. CDR3 nucleotides: TGTGCCAGCTCACCCAGGGGACAGGACACTGAAGCTTTCTTT. Its protein is CASSPRGQDTEAFF.

This clone came up a few times. V gene TRBV5-5 combines with J gene TRBJ2-2, with 9 bases identical to TRBD1. The V segment lost 0 bases and the J segment 6 bases; nucleotides outside the gene matches: 0. Germline V gene data show CDR1 as SGHKS and CDR2 as YYEKEE (reference sequence). The CDR3 totals 14 residues. This CDR3 is CASSLDRGPGELFF. The CDR3 region has the DNA TGTGCCAGCAGCTTGGACAGGGGGCCCGGGGAGCTGTTTTTT.

The chain has TRBV7-2 and TRBJ1-5; no reliable D call. This CDR3 is built from 14 residues. V was clipped by 2 bases and J by 5 bases, with 10 bases between them. The germline V gene has CDR1 SGHTA and CDR2 FQGNSA. The CDR3 is CASSLPGKDQPQHF. The CDR3 bases are TGTGCCAGCAGCTTACCGGGAAAGGATCAGCCCCAGCATTTT.

A single count supports this clone. J is TRBJ2-5 and V is TRBV7-8; 10 bases agree with TRBD1. The CDR3 covers 17 residues. V was pared by 4 bases and J by 5 bases, with 13 bases of the junction left unmatched. Germline CDR1 SGHVS, CDR2 FQNEAQ. The CDR3 loop reads CASSSRILDRGRETQYF. The CDR3 DNA is TGTGCCAGCAGCTCACGAATATTAGACAGGGGGCGGGAGACCCAGTACTTC.

The CDR3 loop is CASSLAGSVAQYF. The DNA of the CDR3 is TGCGCCAGCAGCTTGGCTGGGTCAGTAGCGCAGTACTTC. The chain joins TRBV5-1 to TRBJ2-7; D gene unclear. Germline V lookup: CDR1 SGHRS, CDR2 YFSETQ. CDR3 length: 13 residues. The V and J ends lost 0 bases and 9 bases respectively, with 13 bases between them.

CDR3 in DNA: TGTGCCAGCAGTGAATGGCGGAACCAAGAGACCCAGTACTTC. This encodes CASSEWRNQETQYF. This sequence joins TRBV6-1 and TRBJ2-5; no clear D. The CDR3 is 14 residues long. CDR1 and CDR2 from the germline V gene are MNHNS and SASEGT. V was pared by 2 bases and J by 0 bases, with 7 bases between.

This clone appeared a few times. The rearrangement links TRBV4-1 to TRBJ1-2; 7 nucleotides agree with TRBD1. The CDR3 is 16 amino acids. The V gene end was trimmed by 2 bases and the J gene end by 4 bases; junction bases not matched to a gene: 10. Germline V gene data show CDR1 as MGHRA and CDR2 as YSYEKL. The CDR3 DNA reads as TGCGCCAGCAGCCAACTAGCTGACAGGGTGGGCTATGGCTACACCTTC. Translating gives CASSQLADRVGYGYTF.